A single sample is the source of the 21 T cell receptor beta chains below, sequenced in a study of T cells expressing NK-cell markers. TCRdb re-called the 5' RACE reads and catalogs CDR3 proteins one per entry, DNA excluded. The repertoire shows 130,000 to 150,000 distinct CDR3 sequences; the top ten hold about 12%. What was sequenced was blood T cells: a sorted CD56 or NKG2C T cell subset, CD4+ or CD8+ T cells, or bulk PBMC T cells (not recorded which). These receptor sequences come from a man between 18 and 29 years old in good health.

CDR3 sequence reads: CAISELRAGTSGTDEQFF. The V call is TRBV10-3, the J call TRBJ2-1; TCRdb's D gene call, TRBD2, goes unchecked for lack of DNA. In germline, CDR1 is ENHRY, CDR2 SYGVKD. The CDR3 is made up of 18 amino acids.

The chain joins TRBV9 to TRBJ2-1; TCRdb designates TRBD2, a call that cannot be tested without DNA. This CDR3 region has 15 residues. In germline, CDR1 is SGDLS, CDR2 YYNGEE. The CDR3 reads CASSVGAGVHNEQFF. Full variable domain (rest looked up from reference TRBV9 and TRBJ2-1): DSGVTQTPKHLITATGQRVTLRCSPRSGDLSVYWYQQSLDQGLQFLIQYYNGEERAKGNILERFSAQQFPDLHSELNLSSLELGDSALYFCASSVGAGVHNEQFFGPGTRLTVL.

The chain recombines TRBV18 with TRBJ2-1; the TCRdb call, TRBD2, lacks DNA for checking. Per germline, CDR1 KGHSH and CDR2 LQKENI. This CDR3 region has 14 residues. CDR3 protein: CASIKTEGGNEQFF.

The CDR3 region is CASGGHPAGVRSPEQFF. The rearrangement joins TRBV12-3 or TRBV12-4 to TRBJ2-1; TCRdb outputs TRBD2, but without DNA this stays unchecked. The CDR3 loop spans 17 amino acids.

The chain uses TRBV4-2 and TRBJ2-3; TCRdb reports TRBD2, a call that lacks DNA to check it against. There are 17 residues in the CDR3. Germline V lookup: CDR1 LGHNA, CDR2 YNFKEQ. The CDR3 region is CASSQDWSGREADTQYF.

This chain connects TRBV12-3 or TRBV12-4 to TRBJ2-3; checking the TCRdb D call of TRBD2 is not possible without DNA. The CDR3 is 14 residues long. CDR3 region: CASSFTGLTDTQYF.

The rearrangement uses TRBV10-2 and TRBJ2-1; TCRdb picks TRBD2, but there is no DNA to check that call. Germline assignment: CDR1 WSHSY and CDR2 SAAADI. This CDR3 spans 14 amino acids. The CDR3 spells CASRSGTTRNEQFF.

The gene calls are TRBV19 and TRBJ1-5; TCRdb indicates TRBD1, and absent DNA this call remains unverified. The CDR3 covers 15 residues. Germline loops: CDR1 LNHDA, CDR2 SQIVND (reference sequence). The CDR3 here is CASLPGTGSNQPQHF. The full variable domain, in which reference TRBV19 and TRBJ1-5 provide the parts outside the CDR3, is DGGITQSPKYLFRKEGQNVTLSCEQNLNHDAMYWYRQDPGQGLRLIYYSQIVNDFQKGDIAEGYSVSREKKESFPLTVTSAQKNPTAFYLCASLPGTGSNQPQHFGDGTRLSIL.

The J gene is TRBJ2-7, the V gene TRBV5-4; TCRdb's assignment of TRBD1 cannot be checked, as there is no DNA. Germline V gives CDR1 SGHNT, CDR2 YYREEE (reference sequence). This CDR3 is 12 amino acids long. The CDR3 here is CASSYGTLEQYF.

The CDR3 here is CASSLGQGAAGELFF. The chain couples TRBV5-6 to TRBJ2-2; TCRdb's D call, TRBD1, is unchecked because there is no DNA. The CDR3 is 15 residues long. From germline, CDR1 is SGHDT and CDR2 YYEEEE.

The chain recombines TRBV27 with TRBJ2-7; TCRdb outputs TRBD1, but without DNA this stays unchecked. Germline values: CDR1 MNHEY, CDR2 SMNVEV (reference sequence). The CDR3 is 13 amino acids. The CDR3: CASSYQGSYEQYF.

The genes are TRBV28 and TRBJ2-3; TCRdb gives TRBD1 as the D gene, but with no DNA this cannot be confirmed. Per germline, CDR1 MDHEN and CDR2 SYDVKM. The CDR3 runs to 14 residues. The CDR3 sequence: CASRDRAITDTQYF.

The chain links TRBV25-1 to TRBJ2-5; with no DNA, the TCRdb D assignment of TRBD1 cannot be verified. The CDR3 contains 14 residues. In germline, CDR1 is MGHDK, CDR2 SYGVNS. This chain's CDR3 is CASSVPGEQETQYF.

This chain joins TRBV20-1 and TRBJ2-7; the D call from TCRdb, TRBD1, cannot be confirmed without DNA. The CDR3 extends over 13 amino acids. The germline V gene encodes CDR1 DFQATT and CDR2 SNEGSKA (reference sequence). Here the CDR3 reads CSAHRGPTYEQYF.

The V and J genes are TRBV10-3 and TRBJ2-3; TCRdb gives TRBD2 as the D gene, but with no DNA this cannot be confirmed. Germline values: CDR1 ENHRY, CDR2 SYGVKD. The CDR3 is made up of 14 amino acids. CDR3 loop: CAISEGSGRDTQYF.

This sequence joins TRBV18 and TRBJ2-1; TCRdb returns TRBD2, unconfirmable since there is no DNA. This CDR3 spans 15 amino acids. The germline CDR1 and CDR2 sequences are KGHSH and LQKENI. The CDR3 protein is CASSPGGLDYNEQFF. The full variable domain, completed using reference TRBV18 and TRBJ2-1, is NAGVMQNPRHLVRRRGQEARLRCSPMKGHSHVYWYRQLPEEGLKFMVYLQKENIIDESGMPKERFSAEFPKEGPSILRIQQVVRGDSAAYFCASSPGGLDYNEQFFGPGTRLTVL.

V and J are TRBV28 and TRBJ2-7; TCRdb selects TRBD1, and the lack of DNA leaves this call unchecked. This CDR3 comprises 14 residues. Germline V lookup: CDR1 MDHEN, CDR2 SYDVKM. CDR3 protein: CASSHDRYLSEQYF.

The CDR3 sequence: CSVEGIYGKFF. V is TRBV29-1 and J is TRBJ2-1. CDR3 length: 11 residues. In germline, CDR1 is SQVTM, CDR2 ANQGSEA.

J is TRBJ1-1 and V is TRBV4-1. The V gene's germline CDR1 is MGHRA and CDR2 YSYEKL. This CDR3 is built from 15 residues. The CDR3 is CASSPHRVDDTEAFF.

The chain's CDR3 is CSVEGTSAYNEQFF. The chain uses TRBV29-1 and TRBJ2-1; TCRdb reports TRBD2, a call that lacks DNA to check it against. The CDR3 is made up of 14 amino acids. Germline lookup yields CDR1 SQVTM and CDR2 ANQGSEA.

The chain couples TRBV10-3 to TRBJ2-3. The CDR3 length is 12 residues. The germline V gene has CDR1 ENHRY and CDR2 SYGVKD. CDR3 protein: CAILASTDTQYF.